These 32 T cell receptor beta chains were all obtained from the same sample, sequenced in a study of T cell repertoires in cytomegalovirus infection. MiXCR, applied by TCRdb to the reads, yields one record per CDR3 protein. The repertoire consists of under 350,000 distinct CDR3 sequences, with approximately 8.9% occurring once and the leading ten covering approximately 2.3%. Sample: PBMCs. The source of these receptors is a human donor in good health (CMV status not recorded). Some clones in this sample may be carry-over from other donors' samples.

In its sample, this clonotype was seen many times. The V and J genes are TRBV5-4 and TRBJ2-1; 7 bases align to TRBD1. Per germline, CDR1 SGHNT and CDR2 YYREEE (reference sequence). The CDR3 length is 13 residues. The J segment lost 7 bases and the V segment lost 4 bases, leaving 5 bases of the junction unmatched. CDR3 in DNA: TGTGCCAGCAGCCTTACAGGGGTGAATGAGCAGTTCTTC. This translates into CASSLTGVNEQFF.

This chain connects TRBV6-5 to TRBJ2-4, with D possibly matching TRBD1 (6 bases). CDR1 MNHEY and CDR2 SVGAGI come from the germline V gene. The V gene lost 5 bases and the J gene lost 2 bases, with 16 bases spanning the gap. There are 16 residues in the CDR3. The DNA of the CDR3 is TGTGCCAGCAGTCCGGGGACACCGATTCCCAAAAACATTCAGTACTTC. It encodes CASSPGTPIPKNIQYF.

This clonotype came up a few times. The J gene is TRBJ1-1, the V gene TRBV9; D gene unclear. The V gene lost 3 bases and the J gene lost 1 base, with 7 bases spanning the gap. This CDR3 has 13 amino acids. The V gene's germline CDR1 is SGDLS and CDR2 YYNGEE. Here the CDR3 reads CASSEIPNTEAFF. The CDR3 DNA sequence: TGTGCCAGCAGCGAGATCCCGAACACTGAAGCTTTCTTT.

This clonotype has only a few counts. The gene calls are TRBV6-6 and TRBJ1-2; 8 bases map to TRBD1. CDR1 is MNHNY, CDR2 SVGAGI, per germline (reference sequence). V shed 5 bases and J 5 bases; nucleotides not matched to a gene: 10. The CDR3 covers 15 residues. In nucleotides, the CDR3 is TGTGCCAGCAGTGCTCTACGGACAGGGTGGTATGGCTACACCTTC. Translated: CASSALRTGWYGYTF.

The chain recombines TRBV7-9 with TRBJ1-6; TRBD1 agrees at 9 bases. V shed 4 bases, J shed 10 bases, and the junction held 8 bases outside the gene matches. Germline V gene lookup returns CDR1 SEHNR and CDR2 FQNEAQ (reference sequence). The CDR3 totals 15 residues. CDR3 nucleotides: TGTGCCAGCAGCTCGGGGGACAGGGTCATATCACCCCTCCACTTT. Encoded protein: CASSSGDRVISPLHF.

This clonotype has ten or more counts. The rearrangement joins TRBV2 to TRBJ1-5; D is ambiguous. This CDR3 spans 15 amino acids. The V gene's germline CDR1 is SNHLY and CDR2 FYNNEI. The V end lost 1 base, the J end lost 0 bases, and 7 bases lay between the germline ends. The CDR3 DNA sequence: TGTGCCAGCAGTGAAGGTGCAACTAGCAATCAGCCCCAGCATTTT. Its translation is CASSEGATSNQPQHF.

This clonotype was seen many times. CDR3 DNA: TGTGCCAGCAGCTTAGATCCAGGGGGCGTCTCTCACAGGGAGCTGTTTTTT. This sequence encodes CASSLDPGGVSHRELFF. The genes are TRBV11-3 and TRBJ2-2; 8 nucleotides agree with TRBD1. The V segment lost 0 bases and the J segment 9 bases; nucleotides outside the gene matches: 12. The CDR3 consists of 17 residues. The germline gives CDR1 SGHNT, CDR2 YENEEA.

With respect to this clonotype: A single base separates this from a much larger clone, so it may be a read error. This sequence joins TRBV5-4 and TRBJ1-6; 8 nucleotides align to TRBD1. The junction had 10 bases not matched to a gene; V was cut back by 4 bases and J by 7 bases. Germline V gene data show CDR1 as SGHNT and CDR2 as YYREEE (reference sequence). CDR3 length equals 16 residues. The CDR3 sequence is CASSMDREVANSPLHF. For the CDR3, the DNA is TGTGCCAGCAGCATGGACAGGGAGGTTGCCAATTCACCCCTCCACTTT.

This clonotype was seen many times. CDR3 loop: CASSQDEQGARGNEQFF. The CDR3 DNA reads TGCGCCAGCAGCCAAGATGAACAGGGGGCGAGGGGGAATGAGCAGTTCTTC. V gene TRBV4-1 combines with J gene TRBJ2-1; the match to TRBD1 covers 9 bases. The CDR3 covers 17 residues. V lost 0 bases and J lost 7; bases outside the gene matches: 10. Per the germline V gene, CDR1 is MGHRA and CDR2 is YSYEKL.

The gene calls are TRBV5-1 and TRBJ2-3; 14 nucleotides line up with TRBD2. The germline CDR1 and CDR2 sequences are SGHRS and YFSETQ. After removal of 4 bases from V and 3 bases from J, the junction contained 7 bases not matched to a gene. The CDR3 has 17 residues. CDR3 nucleotides: TGCGCCAGCAGCCCCGGGACTAGCGGGGGCGGAACAGATACGCAGTATTTT. Translating gives CASSPGTSGGGTDTQYF.

This clonotype has ten or more counts. This chain joins TRBV6-1 and TRBJ2-5; 9 bases agree with TRBD1. Germline V gene lookup returns CDR1 MNHNS and CDR2 SASEGT. The CDR3 runs 15 residues. Unmatched junction bases numbered 6, after V lost 3 bases and J lost 4 bases. DNA of the CDR3: TGTGCCAGCAGTGATCTAGGACAGGGGAGAGAGACCCAGTACTTC. Translation gives CASSDLGQGRETQYF.

This clonotype was seen a few times. This chain's CDR3 is CSARDPLNYEQYF. The CDR3 coding sequence is TGCAGTGCTAGAGACCCCCTCAACTACGAGCAGTACTTC. The V gene is TRBV20-1, the J gene TRBJ2-7, with D unresolved. Trimming pared 0 bases from V and 3 bases from J, leaving 9 bases between. The germline CDR1 and CDR2 sequences are DFQATT and SNEGSKA (reference sequence). The length of the CDR3 is 13 residues.

This clonotype was counted at least ten times. As DNA, the CDR3 is TGTGCCAGCAGCCGGACTAGAACGAACAATGAGCAGTTCTTC. Protein sequence: CASSRTRTNNEQFF. This rearrangement joins TRBV9 to TRBJ2-1, with 7 bases fitting TRBD2. Germline V gene data show CDR1 as SGDLS and CDR2 as YYNGEE. After removal of 4 bases from V and 5 bases from J, the junction contained 6 bases not matched to a gene. CDR3 length: 14 amino acids.

The DNA of the CDR3 is TGCAGTGCTAGAGCCCCGGTACTAGCGGGGAGGCCCGGGGAGCTGTTTTTT. Protein sequence: CSARAPVLAGRPGELFF. V and J are TRBV20-1 and TRBJ2-2; 10 bases align to TRBD2. The ends lost 1 base at V and 6 bases at J; junction bases unmatched: 11. CDR1 and CDR2 (germline): DFQATT, SNEGSKA (reference sequence). The CDR3 contains 17 residues.

This clonotype was detected many times. This chain uses TRBV28 with TRBJ2-7; 12 bases fit TRBD2. The CDR3 runs to 16 residues. V was clipped by 4 bases and J by 0 bases; unmatched bases: 4. Germline V gives CDR1 MDHEN, CDR2 SYDVKM. The CDR3: CASSSPTSGSSYEQYV. The CDR3 bases are TGTGCCAGCAGTTCCCCGACTAGCGGGAGCTCCTACGAGCAGTACGTC.

The sample holds a few counts of this clonotype. The rearrangement uses TRBV20-1 and TRBJ1-3, with 7 bases identical to TRBD1. Trimming removed 5 bases from V and 4 bases from J; junction bases left unmatched: 11. The CDR3 is made up of 15 amino acids. Per the germline V gene, CDR1 is DFQATT and CDR2 is SNEGSKA (reference sequence). CDR3 in DNA: TGCAGTGCTCGCCCCGGGACAGCGGCGGGAAACACCATATATTTT. As protein: CSARPGTAAGNTIYF.

The V call is TRBV27, the J call TRBJ2-6; 7 nucleotides agree with TRBD1. The CDR3 contains 15 residues. V shed 7 bases, J shed 3 bases, and the junction held 6 bases outside the gene matches. The germline CDR1 and CDR2 sequences are MNHEY and SMNVEV (reference sequence). The CDR3 spells CASKIQGYGANVLTF. As DNA, the CDR3 is TGTGCCAGCAAAATACAGGGGTATGGGGCCAACGTCCTGACTTTC.

The table lists this clonotype with many counts. The chain employs TRBV2 and TRBJ2-7, with TRBD2 matching over 11 bases. V was pared by 8 bases and J by 2 bases, with 5 bases of the junction left unmatched. This CDR3 is built from 14 residues. Germline V gives CDR1 SNHLY, CDR2 FYNNEI. This CDR3 is CASGGTSGTYEQYV. CDR3 nucleotide sequence: TGTGCCAGCGGCGGGACTAGCGGTACCTACGAGCAGTACGTC.

This clonotype was counted at least ten times. The chain recombines TRBV7-2 with TRBJ2-7, with 7 bases matching TRBD1. The CDR3 has 14 amino acids. CDR1 SGHTA and CDR2 FQGNSA come from the germline V gene. After removal of 2 bases from V and 2 bases from J, the junction contained 3 bases not matched to a gene. Written as DNA, the CDR3 is TGTGCCAGCAGCTTAACTCAGGGGGCCTACGAGCAGTACTTC. Translating gives CASSLTQGAYEQYF.

This chain uses TRBV20-1 with TRBJ2-7; TRBD1 or TRBD2 may be the D gene (5 bases each). The CDR3 has 14 residues. V shed 6 bases and J shed 0 bases, with 15 bases lying between them. CDR1 is DFQATT and CDR2 is SNEGSKA in the germline V gene (reference sequence). Here the CDR3 reads CSAPRDGSSYEQYF. CDR3 DNA sequence: TGCAGTGCCCCTAGGGACGGCAGCTCCTACGAGCAGTACTTC.

This clonotype was recorded at least ten times. CDR3 in DNA: TGTGCCAGCAGCCCCAGGGACAGCTCCTACAATGAGCAGTTCTTC. Its protein is CASSPRDSSYNEQFF. The J gene is TRBJ2-1, the V gene TRBV7-3; 7 nucleotides match TRBD1. Germline CDR1 SGHTA, CDR2 FQGTGA. V shed 5 bases and J 0 bases; nucleotides not matched to a gene: 4. The CDR3 runs 15 residues.

The chain recombines TRBV10-3 with TRBJ1-4; 11 nucleotides agree with TRBD1. CDR1 is ENHRY and CDR2 is SYGVKD in the germline V gene. The ends lost 4 bases at V and 1 base at J; junction bases unmatched: 5. This CDR3 contains 17 residues. The DNA of the CDR3 is TGTGCCATCAGTGGAGGAGGGACAGGGGGAACTAATGAAAAACTGTTTTTT. It specifies CAISGGGTGGTNEKLFF.

This clonotype was seen repeatedly, ten times or more. This chain joins TRBV28 and TRBJ2-3; D may be TRBD1 or TRBD2 (6 bases each). Germline V gene sequence: CDR1 MDHEN, CDR2 SYDVKM. This CDR3 comprises 15 residues. V gave up 2 bases and J gave up 2 bases, with 11 bases separating them. CDR3 residues: CASSLAGHNTDTQYF. The CDR3 DNA is TGTGCCAGCAGTTTAGCGGGACACAACACAGATACGCAGTATTTT.

This clonotype was picked up many times. The chain uses TRBV7-2 and TRBJ2-3, with 9 bases matching TRBD1. Trimming removed 8 bases from V and 4 bases from J; junction bases left unmatched: 10. The CDR3 spans 15 residues. The germline V gene has CDR1 SGHTA and CDR2 FQGNSA. The CDR3 region has the DNA TGTGCCAGCTTCCCGACAGGGGGGGAAGCAGATACGCAGTATTTT. Its translation is CASFPTGGEADTQYF.

This clonotype was seen ten or more times. This sequence joins TRBV7-2 and TRBJ1-4; D remains ambiguous. V was shortened by 5 bases and J by 8 bases, with 6 bases between the two germline ends. This CDR3 contains 11 residues. Per the germline V gene, CDR1 is SGHTA and CDR2 is FQGNSA. The CDR3 reads CASSRREKLFF. CDR3 DNA sequence: TGTGCCAGCAGCCGGAGGGAAAAACTGTTTTTT.

This clonotype occurred a few times. The J gene is TRBJ2-5, the V gene TRBV20-1, with 9 bases identical to TRBD1. Trimming removed 5 bases from V and 10 bases from J; junction bases left unmatched: 14. Germline values: CDR1 DFQATT, CDR2 SNEGSKA (reference sequence). The CDR3 is 14 amino acids. CDR3 sequence reads: CSALLGQGFGIQYF. The CDR3 DNA follows: TGCAGTGCTCTCTTGGGACAGGGATTCGGAATCCAGTACTTC.

This clonotype was counted ten times or more. The chain employs TRBV7-6 and TRBJ1-1; D unclear. Germline CDR1 is SGHVS and CDR2 is FNYEAQ. The CDR3 totals 13 residues. Trimming shortened V by 7 bases and J by 1 base, and 10 bases separated the two germline ends. CDR3: CASKRAENTEAFF. The CDR3 coding sequence is TGTGCCAGCAAAAGGGCGGAGAACACTGAAGCTTTCTTT.

This clonotype was detected many times. The rearrangement uses TRBV6-1 and TRBJ2-2; 8 nucleotides line up with TRBD1. Losses at the gene ends were 7 bases for V and 6 bases for J; bases not matched to a gene: 13. The CDR3 has 16 amino acids. Germline CDR1 reads MNHNS; CDR2 reads SASEGT. CDR3 loop: CASIPLGTGDAGELFF. The CDR3 DNA reads TGTGCCAGCATCCCCCTGGGGACAGGCGACGCCGGGGAGCTGTTTTTT.

The V gene is TRBV7-2, the J gene TRBJ2-2; 9 bases map to TRBD1. With V trimmed by 5 bases and J by 4 bases, 8 bases remained unmatched. Per germline, CDR1 SGHTA and CDR2 FQGNSA. The CDR3 extends over 16 amino acids. The chain's CDR3 is CASSAYRGRITGELFF. Here the CDR3 DNA reads TGTGCCAGCAGCGCCTACAGGGGGCGGATCACCGGGGAGCTGTTTTTT. The whole variable domain, remainder taken from reference TRBV7-2 and TRBJ2-2, is GAGVSQSPSNKVTEKGKDVELRCDPISGHTALYWYRQSLGQGLEFLIYFQGNSAPDKSGLPSDRFSAERTGGSVSTLTIQRTQQEDSAVYLCASSAYRGRITGELFFGEGSRLTVL.

This clonotype occurred many times. The chain uses TRBV7-9 and TRBJ2-7; 10 nucleotides line up with TRBD1. Looked up from germline, CDR1 is SEHNR and CDR2 is FQNEAQ (reference sequence). The length of the CDR3 is 13 residues. V was pared by 5 bases and J by 6 bases, with 4 bases of the junction left unmatched. The chain's CDR3 is CASSRTGGSEQYF. DNA of the CDR3: TGTGCCAGCAGCCGGACAGGGGGTTCCGAGCAGTACTTC.

This clonotype was counted many times. This chain connects TRBV6-2 or TRBV6-3 to TRBJ2-2; maybe TRBD2 (6 bases). CDR1 is MNHEY, CDR2 SVGEGT, per germline. V was pared by 8 bases and J by 2 bases, with 9 bases between. The CDR3 has 13 amino acids. The CDR3 nucleotides are TGTGCCAGCTGGAGGGTCAACACCGGGGAGCTGTTTTTT. Translation: CASWRVNTGELFF.

This clonotype was recorded at least ten times. The chain has TRBV7-2 and TRBJ1-6; perhaps TRBD1 as D (6 bases). Germline assignment: CDR1 SGHTA and CDR2 FQGNSA. Trimming pared 7 bases from V and 7 bases from J, leaving 20 bases between. The CDR3 loop spans 16 amino acids. CDR3 sequence (DNA): TGTGCCAGCACCCTAGGGGGGGGCGCAGTCAATTCACCCCTCCACTTT. Amino acid sequence: CASTLGGGAVNSPLHF.